Listed below are T cell receptor beta chains from one sample, sequenced in a study of T cells in Graves' hyperthyroidism and ophthalmopathy. MiXCR, applied by TCRdb to the multiplex PCR reads, yields one record per CDR3 protein. The sample consists of about 280,000 distinct CDR3 sequences, less than 30% of them appearing once. The sequencing input was blood. The origin of the receptors is a man aged 40-50 years with Graves' hyperthyroidism that later progressed to Graves' ophthalmopathy. Each CDR3 is given without its conserved first and last residue. Each record gives: CDR3 protein, J gene, clone size, CDR3 length, V gene. Clone sizes are given selectively: once, few, many, or a class where the clone is expanded.

CDR3aa: SVHLLAGGEQY; j_gene: TRBJ2-7; abundance: many; len: 11; v_gene: TRBV29-1
CDR3aa: ATTLDRNSNQPQH; j_gene: TRBJ1-5; abundance: few; len: 13; v_gene: TRBV19
CDR3aa: ASSYPAVGGAGTEAF; j_gene: TRBJ1-1; abundance: NA; len: 15; v_gene: TRBV6-5
CDR3aa: ASARDQETQY; j_gene: TRBJ2-5; abundance: few; len: 10; v_gene: TRBV12-3/TRBV12-4
CDR3aa: ASSQDLSANYEQY; j_gene: TRBJ2-7; abundance: many; len: 13; v_gene: TRBV4-1
CDR3aa: ASRTSGQETQY; j_gene: TRBJ2-5; abundance: many; len: 11; v_gene: TRBV28
CDR3aa: ASSRRLAPQTQY; j_gene: TRBJ2-5; abundance: NA; len: 12; v_gene: TRBV28
CDR3aa: ASCRHLNTGELF; j_gene: TRBJ2-2; abundance: once; len: 12; v_gene: TRBV6-2/TRBV6-3
CDR3aa: AWIAGGFGYT; j_gene: TRBJ1-2; abundance: NA; len: 10; v_gene: TRBV30
CDR3aa: ASSLLTGIYGYT; j_gene: TRBJ1-2; abundance: many; len: 12; v_gene: TRBV12-3/TRBV12-4
CDR3aa: ASSLAPAGGITGELF; j_gene: TRBJ2-2; abundance: many; len: 15; v_gene: TRBV7-6
CDR3aa: SASHGREGVHEQY; j_gene: TRBJ2-7; abundance: many; len: 13; v_gene: TRBV20-1
CDR3aa: ASRTGTEAF; j_gene: TRBJ1-1; abundance: many; len: 9; v_gene: TRBV6-5
CDR3aa: ASSSLDRIGTGELF; j_gene: TRBJ2-2; abundance: many; len: 14; v_gene: TRBV28
CDR3aa: ASSSSSGRVETQY; j_gene: TRBJ2-5; abundance: many; len: 13; v_gene: TRBV6-5
CDR3aa: ASRVDRGGSGANVLT; j_gene: TRBJ2-6; abundance: many; len: 15; v_gene: TRBV11-1
CDR3aa: ASRTDRANTGELF; j_gene: TRBJ2-2; abundance: many; len: 13; v_gene: TRBV12-3/TRBV12-4
CDR3aa: ASSYPPSGGQNSGANVLT; j_gene: TRBJ2-6; abundance: many; len: 18; v_gene: TRBV6-2/TRBV6-3
CDR3aa: ASSSPRRGLAGGLNTGELF; j_gene: TRBJ2-2; abundance: once; len: 19; v_gene: TRBV7-1
CDR3aa: ASSFRTSVLREQY; j_gene: TRBJ2-7; abundance: NA; len: 13; v_gene: TRBV28
CDR3aa: ASSPAYLYEQY; j_gene: TRBJ2-7; abundance: many; len: 11; v_gene: TRBV4-1
CDR3aa: ASNLDSAYEQY; j_gene: TRBJ2-7; abundance: many; len: 11; v_gene: TRBV28
CDR3aa: ATTDGGQETQY; j_gene: TRBJ2-5; abundance: many; len: 11; v_gene: TRBV24-1
CDR3aa: ASSLATGGDYEQY; j_gene: TRBJ2-7; abundance: many; len: 13; v_gene: TRBV7-2
CDR3aa: ASSLAQGISGVYEQY; j_gene: TRBJ2-7; abundance: many; len: 15; v_gene: TRBV11-1
CDR3aa: ATSALGTGMETQY; j_gene: TRBJ2-5; abundance: NA; len: 13; v_gene: TRBV24-1
CDR3aa: ASRIQGEAYEQY; j_gene: TRBJ2-7; abundance: NA; len: 12; v_gene: TRBV28
CDR3aa: ATTEGNQPQH; j_gene: TRBJ1-5; abundance: many; len: 10; v_gene: TRBV12-3/TRBV12-4
CDR3aa: ASSYGRSTDTQY; j_gene: TRBJ2-3; abundance: few; len: 12; v_gene: TRBV6-5